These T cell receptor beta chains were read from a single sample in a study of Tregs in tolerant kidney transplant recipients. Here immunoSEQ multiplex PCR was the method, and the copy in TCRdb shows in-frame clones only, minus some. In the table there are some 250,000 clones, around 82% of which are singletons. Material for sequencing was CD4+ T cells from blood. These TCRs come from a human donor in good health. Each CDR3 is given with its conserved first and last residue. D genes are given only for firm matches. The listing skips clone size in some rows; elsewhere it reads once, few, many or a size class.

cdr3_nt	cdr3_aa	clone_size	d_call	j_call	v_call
TGTGCCAGCAGCGCAGACAGGGGCCCTAACACTGAAGCTTTCTTT	CASSADRGPNTEAFF	.	TRBD1	TRBJ1-1	TRBV9
TGTGCCAGCAGTTACTCGAGAGCAGCCTACGAGCAGTACTTC	CASSYSRAAYEQYF	few	.	TRBJ2-7	TRBV6-6
TGTGCCAGCAGCGTGGAGGCGGGCACCATATATTTT	CASSVEAGTIYF	.	.	TRBJ1-3	TRBV9
TGTGCCAGCAGCCGAATGGGGGGACAAGAGACCCAGTACTTC	CASSRMGGQETQYF	.	.	TRBJ2-5	TRBV9
TGCAGCGTTGGGCGGGATAGCAATCAGCCCCAGCATTTT	CSVGRDSNQPQHF	.	.	TRBJ1-5	TRBV29-1
TGTGCCAGCAGCTTAACAGGCAACACCATATATTTT	CASSLTGNTIYF	.	.	TRBJ1-3	TRBV7-3
TGTGCCAGCAGCAAACGCCGGGACAGGCCATACGAGCAGTACTTC	CASSKRRDRPYEQYF	.	TRBD1	TRBJ2-7	TRBV7-8
TGCGCCAGCAGCTTGGTGACCCCGGGGATAGCGGGGGGGCCGAATACGCAGTATTTT	CASSLVTPGIAGGPNTQYF	.	TRBD2	TRBJ2-3	TRBV5-1
TGTGCCAGCAGCCAAGAATGGGCTAGCGGGACGGTCGGTTACACAGATACGCAGTATTTT	CASSQEWASGTVGYTDTQYF	.	TRBD2	TRBJ2-3	TRBV4-2
TGTGCCAGCAGTTTACTTAGGGACAGTTACTCTGGGGCCAACGTCCTGACTTTC	CASSLLRDSYSGANVLTF	.	TRBD1	TRBJ2-6	TRBV28
TGTGCCAGCAGTTTGTCACGGGCGTTCTATAATGAAAAACTGTTTTTT	CASSLSRAFYNEKLFF	.	.	TRBJ1-4	TRBV6-6
TGCACCAGCAGCCGCCACTTACCTGACAGCTCCTACGAGCAGTACTTC	CTSSRHLPDSSYEQYF	.	.	TRBJ2-7	TRBV1
TGTGCCACTGTCGGATGTGGATATGGCTACACCTTC	CATVGCGYGYTF	.	.	TRBJ1-2	TRBV19
TGTGCCAGAAGCACCTTTGCGGGGGCCGCCGTCGACCTAAGCTCCTACGAGCAGTACTTC	CARSTFAGAAVDLSSYEQYF	.	.	TRBJ2-7	TRBV7-5
TGTGCCAGCAGTGAGGAGGGGCAAGGCACAGATACGCAGTATTTT	CASSEEGQGTDTQYF	.	.	TRBJ2-3	TRBV2
TGTGCCAGCAGTGACTCACGGGGCTCTGGAAACACCATATATTTT	CASSDSRGSGNTIYF	.	.	TRBJ1-3	TRBV25-1
TGTGCCAGCAGTGAGAGAGCGGGAGCGTACAATGAGCAGTTCTTC	CASSERAGAYNEQFF	.	TRBD2	TRBJ2-1	TRBV25-1
TGCGCCAGCAGCCAAAACCCTACAGGGAGCTCCTACAATGAGCAGTTCTTC	CASSQNPTGSSYNEQFF	.	.	TRBJ2-1	TRBV5-1
TGTGCCAGCGCGGACAATGAGCAGTTCTTC	CASADNEQFF	.	.	TRBJ2-1	TRBV2
TGTGCCAGCAGCTTCACCAGCGGAGCCTCCCCCTACGAGCAGTACTTC	CASSFTSGASPYEQYF	.	.	TRBJ2-7	TRBV7-9
TGTGCCAGTAGGAGAACTTCGAAAGCGGGAGCTGCCACAGATACGCAGTATTTT	CASRRTSKAGAATDTQYF	.	TRBD2	TRBJ2-3	TRBV19
TGTGCCAGCAGCTTAACGGCAGGGGGAACTAATCGGTACGAGCAGTACTTC	CASSLTAGGTNRYEQYF	once	TRBD1	TRBJ2-7	TRBV13
TGTGCCAGCAGCCTCACAGGGGGCTACAATGAGCAGTTCTTC	CASSLTGGYNEQFF	.	TRBD1	TRBJ2-1	TRBV7-2
TGTGCCAGCAGCCAAGTCTCCCGAACCGGGGAGCTGTTTTTT	CASSQVSRTGELFF	.	.	TRBJ2-2	TRBV4-2
TGTGCCAGCAGCCCCAGCGGGGGCTGGCTTGAAAAACTGTTTTTT	CASSPSGGWLEKLFF	.	.	TRBJ1-4	TRBV6-1
TGCGCCAGCAGCTCTGGACGGGACACTGAAGCTTTCTTT	CASSSGRDTEAFF	.	.	TRBJ1-1	TRBV5-1
TGTGCCAGCAGTTCTATCGGACAGGGGAGCAATCAGCCCCAGCATTTT	CASSSIGQGSNQPQHF	few	TRBD1	TRBJ1-5	TRBV6-5
TGTGCTAGCAGCTTAGGGACTAGTGGGGAAGGAGATACGCAGTATTTT	CASSLGTSGEGDTQYF	.	TRBD2	TRBJ2-3	TRBV7-7
TGTGCCAGCAGCTCCCCAACAGGGGAGGGGGTCGAGCAGTACTTC	CASSSPTGEGVEQYF	.	.	TRBJ2-7	TRBV7-3